This entry lists 19 T cell receptor beta chains sequenced from one sample in a study of early T cells in non-severe SARS-CoV-2 infection (dated by TCRdb to about 2021). The library was prepared using 5' RACE. Instrument used: NextSeq 500. TCRdb reprocessing: public reads trimmed at Q25 with fastp, clones called with MiXCR, in-frame beta chains kept. Identical CDR3 protein sequences are pooled into one entry, listed with their most common genes and DNA. The sample table lists approximately 50,000 distinct CDR3 sequences, approximately 8% of them with a count of one. Together, the top ten hold about 4.2% of the sample. Sample: whole blood. The source is an adult who was a healthcare worker with PCR-confirmed SARS-CoV-2 infection or an uninfected control (not recorded which).

The chain links TRBV12-3 or TRBV12-4 to TRBJ2-1; 8 nucleotides match TRBD1. CDR3 length equals 17 residues. V lost 5 bases to trimming and J lost 0 bases; unmatched junction nucleotides: 9. The CDR3 region has the DNA TGTGCCAGCAGTCCCTGGGGACAGGTCAGCTCCTACAATGAGCAGTTCTTC. Amino acid sequence: CASSPWGQVSSYNEQFF.

This chain uses TRBV6-6 with TRBJ2-7, with 7 bases identical to TRBD1. The CDR3 is 15 residues long. Germline V CDR1 and CDR2: MNHNY, SVGAGI (reference sequence). V lost 5 bases and J lost 3; bases outside the gene matches: 10. The CDR3 sequence is CASSVTGQVIYEQYF. CDR3 coding DNA: TGTGCCAGCAGTGTGACCGGACAGGTTATCTACGAGCAGTACTTC.

This clonotype was counted at least ten times. The chain joins TRBV12-3 or TRBV12-4 to TRBJ1-2; D not resolved. The V end lost 1 base, the J end lost 7 bases, and 7 bases lay between the germline ends. The CDR3 covers 12 residues. In nucleotides, the CDR3 is TGTGCCAGCAGTTTAGAGGGTGCTGGCTACACCTTC. It is translated as CASSLEGAGYTF.

This clonotype was picked up many times. The CDR3 DNA follows: TGTGCCCCTGACAGGGGGAACCTGAATTCACCCCTCCACTTT. Residues: CAPDRGNLNSPLHF. The V gene is TRBV25-1, the J gene TRBJ1-6, with 9 bases aligning to TRBD1. Germline assignment: CDR1 MGHDK and CDR2 SYGVNS. J gave up 7 bases and V 11 bases, and 9 bases lay outside the gene matches. This CDR3 is built from 14 residues.

A remark on this clonotype: A much larger clone differs by one base, so this may be a read error. The chain has TRBV2 and TRBJ2-1; D might be TRBD2 (6 bases). V was pared by 8 bases and J by 9 bases, with 8 bases between. The germline V gene encodes CDR1 SNHLY and CDR2 FYNNEI. The CDR3 loop spans 10 amino acids. The DNA for the CDR3 is TGTGCCAGCGGGGGGAGTGAGCAGTTCTTC. It translates to CASGGSEQFF.

This chain connects TRBV7-3 to TRBJ2-3; D may be TRBD1 (6 bases). Trimming removed 5 bases from V and 4 bases from J, with 19 bases in between. Germline CDR1 reads SGHTA; CDR2 reads FQGTGA. The CDR3 consists of 16 residues. CDR3 in amino acids: CASSPGGGGTADTQYF. Written as DNA, the CDR3 is TGTGCCAGCAGCCCGGGTGGGGGCGGTACCGCAGATACGCAGTATTTT.

This sequence joins TRBV20-1 and TRBJ1-5, with a tentative D call TRBD1 (6 bases). The V and J ends lost 2 bases and 6 bases respectively, with 11 bases between them. CDR3 length: 13 amino acids. Per the germline V gene, CDR1 is DFQATT and CDR2 is SNEGSKA (reference sequence). This chain's CDR3 is CSARSDRLQPQHF. In DNA, the CDR3 is TGCAGTGCTAGATCCGACAGGCTTCAGCCCCAGCATTTT.

This clonotype has a count of ten or more. V and J are TRBV7-2 and TRBJ2-3; TRBD2 aligns across 11 bases. The ends lost 7 bases at V and 6 bases at J; junction bases unmatched: 6. The CDR3 has 14 amino acids. CDR1 is SGHTA and CDR2 is FQGNSA in the germline V gene. The CDR3 sequence: CASTLAGAADTQYF. CDR3 DNA: TGTGCCAGCACACTAGCGGGAGCAGCTGATACGCAGTATTTT.

This clonotype was seen a handful of times. The genes are TRBV6-4 and TRBJ2-2; D is possibly TRBD2 (5 bases). CDR1 is MRHNA, CDR2 SNTAGT, per germline. V gave up 5 bases and J gave up 1 base, with 5 bases separating them. There are 13 residues in the CDR3. DNA for the CDR3: TGTGCCAGCAGTAGCGGGAACACCGGGGAGCTGTTTTTT. This sequence encodes CASSSGNTGELFF.

This clonotype was picked up many times. This chain uses TRBV7-2 with TRBJ2-1, with 9 bases aligning to TRBD1. The junction had 10 bases not matched to a gene; V was cut back by 3 bases and J by 10 bases. In germline, CDR1 is SGHTA, CDR2 FQGNSA. CDR3 length: 15 residues. The CDR3 reads CASSFPDRGIEEQFF. The CDR3 DNA follows: TGTGCCAGCAGCTTTCCTGACAGGGGGATTGAGGAGCAGTTCTTC.

This clonotype was observed many times. The DNA of the CDR3 is TGTGCCAGCAGCCTTCGAGGGACAGGGTTTAACCTGTTCTTC. Its protein product is CASSLRGTGFNLFF. The chain has TRBV3-1 and TRBJ2-1; TRBD1 matches 9 bases. J lost 15 bases, V lost 4 bases, and 13 bases had no gene match. Germline V gene sequence: CDR1 LGHDT, CDR2 YNNKEL (reference sequence). There are 14 residues in the CDR3.

This clonotype has only a few counts. The CDR3 DNA reads TGTGCCAGCAGCCCACGGGGCTTCGGGGGGCCCTACGAGCAGTACTTC. This encodes CASSPRGFGGPYEQYF. This chain uses TRBV4-2 with TRBJ2-7, with TRBD2 as a possible D gene (7 bases). This CDR3 spans 16 amino acids. Germline V gene lookup returns CDR1 LGHNA and CDR2 YNFKEQ. With 4 bases removed from V and 2 bases from J, the gap between germline ends came to 18 bases.

This clonotype came up many times. This rearrangement joins TRBV7-8 to TRBJ2-1; TRBD2 agrees at 8 bases. V dropped 1 base and J dropped 8; count of bases not matched to a gene: 10. In germline, CDR1 is SGHVS, CDR2 FQNEAQ. This CDR3 has 16 residues. This CDR3 is CASSLVISGDLDEQFF. The CDR3 DNA reads as TGTGCCAGCAGCTTAGTTATTAGCGGGGATTTGGATGAGCAGTTCTTC.

J is TRBJ2-6 and V is TRBV12-5; a weak D match, TRBD2 (6 bases). The CDR3 sequence is 17 residues long. Germline values: CDR1 LGHNT, CDR2 FRNRAP. V dropped 4 bases and J dropped 0 bases, with 13 bases sitting between them. CDR3 sequence reads: CASGSAGLYSGANVLTF. CDR3 nucleotide sequence: TGTGCTAGTGGTTCGGCGGGACTGTACTCTGGGGCCAACGTCCTGACTTTC. Complete variable domain (other parts from reference TRBV12-5 and TRBJ2-6): DARVTQTPRHKVTEMGQEVTMRCQPILGHNTVFWYRQTMMQGLELLAYFRNRAPLDDSGMPKDRFSAEMPDATLATLKIQPSEPRDSAVYFCASGSAGLYSGANVLTFGAGSRLTVL.

This clonotype occurred a few times. The chain is built from TRBV7-9 and TRBJ1-2; D is possibly TRBD1 (5 bases). V lost 3 bases and J lost 7, with 9 bases in between. The germline gives CDR1 SEHNR, CDR2 FQNEAQ (reference sequence). The CDR3 sequence is 12 residues long. In DNA, the CDR3 is TGTGCCAGCAGCTTGGGACTGCGTGGCTACACCTTC. Residues: CASSLGLRGYTF.

This chain uses TRBV5-1 with TRBJ2-7, with D perhaps matching TRBD2 (6 bases). Germline CDR1 reads SGHRS; CDR2 reads YFSETQ. There are 13 residues in the CDR3. Trimming left V 4 bases short and J 3 bases short, with 11 bases between. CDR3 in DNA: TGCGCCAGCAGCGAGAGCGGGTACTACGAGCAGTACTTC. Residues: CASSESGYYEQYF.

This clonotype has only a few counts. The genes are TRBV7-2 and TRBJ2-5, with 9 nucleotides matching TRBD2. Trimming removed 2 bases from V and 1 base from J; junction bases left unmatched: 8. The CDR3 extends over 17 amino acids. Germline V CDR1 and CDR2: SGHTA, FQGNSA. The CDR3 reads CASSLISSGSPQETQYF. In nucleotides, the CDR3 is TGTGCCAGCAGCTTAATTAGTAGCGGGAGTCCCCAAGAGACCCAGTACTTC.

This clonotype has just a few counts. The chain is built from TRBV5-1 and TRBJ2-7; D might be TRBD2 (5 bases). Germline V CDR1 and CDR2: SGHRS, YFSETQ. V was clipped by 5 bases and J by 2 bases, with 11 bases between them. The CDR3 runs 13 residues. In nucleotides, the CDR3 is TGCGCCAGCAGGAGGACTGATACCTACGAGCAGTACTTC. It translates to CASRRTDTYEQYF.

V usage is TRBV7-6 and J usage is TRBJ2-1; the D gene is possibly TRBD1 (7 bases). CDR3 length: 15 residues. V lost 2 bases to trimming and J lost 1 base, with 9 bases between them. CDR1 and CDR2 (germline): SGHVS, FNYEAQ. Here the CDR3 reads CASSLQGGSYNEQFF. CDR3 sequence (DNA): TGTGCCAGCAGCTTACAGGGGGGTTCCTACAATGAGCAGTTCTTC.